This TCR beta chain was retrieved from a study of OX40 agonist ivuxolimab in advanced cancers. Study-wide background: Those enrolled were 82.7% male, with a mean age of around 58 years and ages from about 20 to 79. Previous treatment with anti-PD-1, anti-PD-L1 or anti-CTLA-4 therapy was allowed; more than 35% had received some. In three patients, partial responses were observed, one with hepatocellular carcinoma and two with cutaneous melanoma.

Here immunoSEQ multiplex PCR was the method, and the copy in TCRdb shows in-frame clones only, minus some. The repertoire holds 150,000 to 190,000 clones, approximately 94% seen once, with approximately 0.32% in the top ten. The sequencing here drew on CD4+ or CD8+ T cells sorted from blood, taken in a trial of the OX40 agonist ivuxolimab. The TCR was taken from an adult with an advanced solid tumor such as melanoma, head and neck, liver or kidney cancer.

The CDR3 DNA sequence: TGTGCCATCAGTGAGGCAGGACAGGGGGTAGAGACCCAGTACTTC. Residues: CAISEAGQGVETQYF. The gene calls are TRBV10-3 and TRBJ2-5, with TRBD1 matching over 10 bases. The CDR3 is 15 amino acids. Germline values: CDR1 ENHRY, CDR2 SYGVKD. V gave up 2 bases and J gave up 4 bases; unmatched junction bases: 4.